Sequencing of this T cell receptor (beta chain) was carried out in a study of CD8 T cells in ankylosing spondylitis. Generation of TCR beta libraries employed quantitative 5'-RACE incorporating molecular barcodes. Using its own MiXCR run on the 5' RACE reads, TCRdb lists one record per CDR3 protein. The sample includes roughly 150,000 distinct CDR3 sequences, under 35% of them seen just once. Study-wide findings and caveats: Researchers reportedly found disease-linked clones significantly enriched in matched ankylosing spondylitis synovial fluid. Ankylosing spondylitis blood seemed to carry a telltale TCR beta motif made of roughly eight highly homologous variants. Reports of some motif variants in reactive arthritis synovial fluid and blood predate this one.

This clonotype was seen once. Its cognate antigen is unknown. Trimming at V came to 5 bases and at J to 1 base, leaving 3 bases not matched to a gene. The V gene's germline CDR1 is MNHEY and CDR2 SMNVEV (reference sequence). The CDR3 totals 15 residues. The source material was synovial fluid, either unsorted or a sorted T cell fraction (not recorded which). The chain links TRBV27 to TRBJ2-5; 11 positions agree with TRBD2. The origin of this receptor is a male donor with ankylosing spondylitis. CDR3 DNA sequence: TGTGCCAGCAGTGCCCTAGCGGGGGGCCAAGAGACCCAGTACTTC. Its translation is CASSALAGGQETQYF.